Each of the 2 T cell receptor beta chains below was sequenced from the same sample in a study of blood T cell repertoires in COVID-19. Repertoires were generated with immunoSEQ multiplex PCR, while TCRdb's copy carries only in-frame clones and drops some. This sample has about 300,000 clones; roughly 80% occur once, and the top ten carry roughly 1.5%. The sequenced sample was peripheral blood. These receptors were obtained from a human donor with COVID-19, enrolled during active disease. The donor label of this sample is uncertain.

This clone was recorded only once. CDR3 residues: CASSPTSGFSYEQYF. CDR3 DNA: TGTGCCAGCAGCCCTACTAGCGGGTTTTCCTACGAGCAGTACTTC. The chain uses TRBV6-2 or TRBV6-3 and TRBJ2-7; 9 nucleotides align to TRBD2. J was trimmed by 1 base and V by 6 bases; bases with no gene match: 7. From germline, CDR1 is MNHEY and CDR2 SVGEGT. The CDR3 has 15 amino acids.

This sequence joins TRBV24-1 and TRBJ2-2; 7 positions agree with TRBD1. This CDR3 is built from 17 residues. Germline CDR1 reads KGHDR; CDR2 reads SFDVKD. J gave up 0 bases and V 6 bases, and 9 bases lay outside the gene matches. The CDR3 is CATSYSPGTANTGELFF. The CDR3 nucleotides are TGTGCCACCAGTTATTCCCCCGGGACAGCGAACACCGGGGAGCTGTTTTTT.